The 24 T cell receptor beta chains below come from one sample, sequenced in a study of T cell responses to AZD1222 COVID-19 vaccine. TCRdb keeps only in-frame clones here, not all; method: immunoSEQ multiplex PCR. The table lists some 90,000 clones, roughly nine tenths of them singletons, with approximately 5.2% in the top ten. The source was peripheral blood, collected 28 days after the second AZD1222 dose. These receptor sequences come from an adult who received the AZD1222 COVID-19 vaccine.

This clone was detected once. V usage is TRBV7-2 and J usage is TRBJ1-2; 7 bases line up with TRBD1. The CDR3 spans 15 residues. V gave up 1 base and J gave up 5 bases; unmatched junction bases: 7. Germline V gives CDR1 SGHTA, CDR2 FQGNSA. The CDR3 loop reads CASSLVIGGGYGYTF. The DNA for the CDR3 is TGTGCCAGCAGCTTAGTTATAGGGGGCGGATATGGCTACACCTTC.

The chain employs TRBV6-5 and TRBJ1-5; a weak D match, TRBD1 (5 bases). Trimming cost V 3 bases and J 4 bases, with 7 bases left between them. The CDR3 totals 13 residues. CDR1 MNHEY and CDR2 SVGAGI come from the germline V gene. The CDR3 here is CASSYRGNQPQHF. The CDR3 DNA reads as TGTGCCAGCAGTTATAGGGGAAATCAGCCCCAGCATTTT.

The chain uses TRBV5-1 and TRBJ1-1; D gene unclear. The ends were cut back, 1 base at V and 3 bases at J, with 16 bases in the middle. CDR1 is SGHRS and CDR2 is YFSETQ in the germline V gene. The CDR3 loop spans 16 amino acids. DNA for the CDR3: TGCGCCAGCAGCTTGAGGATGGGCACCGGGGACACTGAAGCTTTCTTT. It codes for CASSLRMGTGDTEAFF.

The rearrangement uses TRBV19 and TRBJ1-5; D uncertain. Germline V gene lookup returns CDR1 LNHDA and CDR2 SQIVND (reference sequence). V shed 7 bases and J shed 3 bases, with 7 bases lying between them. This CDR3 has 12 residues. CDR3 in amino acids: CASNDNNQPQHF. CDR3 in DNA: TGTGCCAGTAACGACAACAATCAGCCCCAGCATTTT. The complete variable domain, with remaining parts taken from reference TRBV19 and TRBJ1-5, reads DGGITQSPKYLFRKEGQNVTLSCEQNLNHDAMYWYRQDPGQGLRLIYYSQIVNDFQKGDIAEGYSVSREKKESFPLTVTSAQKNPTAFYLCASNDNNQPQHFGDGTRLSIL.

This chain uses TRBV3-1 (or the pseudogene TRBV3-2) with TRBJ1-2; D remains unclear. Trimming took 6 bases from V and 3 from J, leaving 8 bases between them. This CDR3 is built from 12 residues. CDR1 is LGHDT, CDR2 YNNKEL, per germline (reference sequence). This CDR3 is CASRGPHYGYTF. The CDR3 nucleotides read TGTGCCAGCAGAGGGCCTCACTATGGCTACACCTTC.

The chain's CDR3 is CASSLSGGNEQFF. The CDR3 DNA is TGTGCCAGCAGCCTCTCAGGGGGCAATGAGCAGTTCTTC. The chain uses TRBV27 and TRBJ2-1; 7 positions match TRBD1. This CDR3 has 13 residues. V dropped 6 bases and J dropped 6; count of bases not matched to a gene: 5. CDR1 is MNHEY, CDR2 SMNVEV, per germline (reference sequence).

This chain uses TRBV18 with TRBJ1-5; D may be TRBD1 (5 bases). The germline gives CDR1 KGHSH, CDR2 LQKENI. V was clipped by 2 bases and J by 2 bases, with 7 bases between them. The CDR3 runs 14 residues. For the CDR3, the DNA is TGTGCCAGCTCACCAGGGGGTGGCAATCAGCCCCAGCATTTT. This translates into CASSPGGGNQPQHF.

This rearrangement joins TRBV6-6 to TRBJ2-3, with D possibly being TRBD1 (8 bases). From germline, CDR1 is MNHNY and CDR2 SVGAGI (reference sequence). Trimming stripped 5 bases from V and 5 bases from J, with 29 bases between. The CDR3 contains 19 residues. The CDR3 DNA reads as TGTGCCAGCAGTCGGACAGGGAGAATAGGCGGGGGTCGGGAAGATACGCAGTATTTT. Translated: CASSRTGRIGGGREDTQYF.

V gene TRBV5-6 combines with J gene TRBJ2-3, with TRBD2 matching over 8 bases. Losses at the gene ends were 5 bases for V and 2 bases for J; bases not matched to a gene: 10. This CDR3 is built from 16 residues. Germline CDR1 SGHDT, CDR2 YYEEEE. CDR3 protein: CASRPPAGDPTDTQYF. The CDR3 DNA reads as TGTGCCAGCAGGCCCCCAGCGGGGGACCCCACAGATACGCAGTATTTT.

This clone has only one observation. The V call is TRBV6-5, the J call TRBJ2-3; D remains unclear. The CDR3 length is 13 residues. Germline V lookup: CDR1 MNHEY, CDR2 SVGAGI. V was trimmed by 7 bases and J by 4 bases, leaving 12 bases between them. In nucleotides, the CDR3 is TGTGCCAGCACCTCAACCCTAGCAGATACGCAGTATTTT. Translation: CASTSTLADTQYF.

The rearrangement joins TRBV30 to TRBJ2-3, with 9 bases identical to TRBD2. This CDR3 has 17 amino acids. V lost 0 bases, J lost 3 bases, and 10 bases stayed unmatched. Germline V CDR1 and CDR2: GTSNPN, SVGIG (reference sequence). In DNA, the CDR3 is TGTGCCTGGAGTGTACGCGGGGGGGCGATGGGGACAGATACGCAGTATTTT. This gives the protein CAWSVRGGAMGTDTQYF.

This rearrangement joins TRBV5-1 to TRBJ2-1; D may match TRBD1 or TRBD2 (5 bases each). The V gene's germline CDR1 is SGHRS and CDR2 YFSETQ. The V end was cut by 0 bases, the J end by 4 bases, with 11 bases between. This CDR3 comprises 15 residues. DNA for the CDR3: TGCGCCAGCAGCTTGGGGGACGGGGTATACAATGAGCAGTTCTTC. Translated: CASSLGDGVYNEQFF.

V and J are TRBV5-6 and TRBJ1-6; TRBD1 agrees at 9 bases. Trimming took 4 bases from V and 11 from J; bases not matched to a gene: 7. The CDR3 is 14 amino acids. Germline CDR1 SGHDT, CDR2 YYEEEE. This CDR3 is CASSPGQGRTPLHF. The CDR3 bases are TGTGCCAGCAGCCCGGGACAGGGCCGAACACCCCTCCACTTT.

This clone was found a few times. V usage is TRBV2 and J usage is TRBJ1-6; TRBD1 might be the D (5 bases). CDR1 is SNHLY and CDR2 is FYNNEI in the germline V gene. V dropped 6 bases and J dropped 7 bases, with 10 bases sitting between them. This CDR3 contains 13 residues. CDR3 sequence: CASRGLRNSPLHF. The CDR3 nucleotides are TGTGCCAGCAGGGGACTGAGAAATTCACCCCTCCACTTT.

The chain employs TRBV30 and TRBJ2-1, with D possibly being TRBD2 (5 bases). The germline gives CDR1 GTSNPN, CDR2 SVGIG (reference sequence). Trimming took off 0 bases at V and 9 bases at J, with 12 bases between the two ends. There are 13 residues in the CDR3. CDR3 DNA: TGTGCCTGGAGTGTGAGGGATCTAACTGAGCAGTTCTTC. This codes for CAWSVRDLTEQFF.

The chain links TRBV6-4 to TRBJ1-5; D may be TRBD1 (5 bases). Germline lookup yields CDR1 MRHNA and CDR2 SNTAGT. Trimming took off 2 bases at V and 6 bases at J, with 11 bases between the two ends. This CDR3 contains 14 residues. The CDR3 reads CASSDGVGVQPQHF. For the CDR3, the DNA is TGTGCCAGCAGTGACGGTGTAGGGGTTCAGCCCCAGCATTTT.

The J gene is TRBJ2-2, the V gene TRBV5-1, with D possibly matching TRBD2 (5 bases). The CDR3 has 15 amino acids. The germline V gene has CDR1 SGHRS and CDR2 YFSETQ. V was shortened by 6 bases and J by 4 bases, with 16 bases between the two germline ends. The CDR3 spells CASTLFGESTGELFF. The CDR3 DNA is TGCGCCAGCACCCTCTTTGGGGAGTCCACCGGGGAGCTGTTTTTT.

This chain connects TRBV18 to TRBJ2-2; D not resolved. Germline V gene sequence: CDR1 KGHSH, CDR2 LQKENI. V was cut by 3 bases and J by 7 bases, with 6 bases left in between. This CDR3 comprises 12 residues. CDR3 in amino acids: CASSPYDGELFF. The CDR3 DNA follows: TGTGCCAGCTCACCCTATGACGGGGAGCTGTTTTTT.

This chain joins TRBV27 and TRBJ2-3; tentative D call: TRBD2 (6 bases). CDR1 and CDR2 (germline): MNHEY, SMNVEV (reference sequence). The CDR3 loop spans 13 amino acids. V lost 3 bases, J lost 6 bases, and 10 bases lay in between. The CDR3: CASSFRGLDTQYF. The DNA for the CDR3 is TGTGCCAGCAGTTTTCGGGGGTTGGATACGCAGTATTTT.

This sequence joins TRBV5-1 and TRBJ1-4, with D possibly matching TRBD1 (5 bases). This CDR3 spans 14 amino acids. The germline CDR1 and CDR2 sequences are SGHRS and YFSETQ. The ends were cut back, 4 bases at V and 4 bases at J, with 11 bases in the middle. CDR3: CASSLDGGNEKLFF. CDR3 nucleotide sequence: TGCGCCAGCAGCCTCGACGGGGGTAATGAAAAACTGTTTTTT.

This clone was seen a few times. The chain is built from TRBV2 and TRBJ1-1, with unresolved D. Germline CDR1 SNHLY, CDR2 FYNNEI. The CDR3 contains 11 residues. Trimming took 7 bases from V and 3 from J, leaving 6 bases between them. This chain's CDR3 is CASKIYTEAFF. CDR3 coding DNA: TGTGCCAGCAAGATATACACTGAAGCTTTCTTT.

V gene TRBV2 combines with J gene TRBJ1-1; D not resolved. The CDR3 loop spans 11 amino acids. V lost 10 bases, J lost 6 bases, and 12 bases lay in between. Germline V gene lookup returns CDR1 SNHLY and CDR2 FYNNEI. DNA of the CDR3: TGTGCCACCCGATTAGCCTCTGAAGCTTTCTTT. It translates to CATRLASEAFF.

The J gene is TRBJ2-1, the V gene TRBV15; TRBD2 agrees at 9 bases. Germline V gene lookup returns CDR1 LNHNV and CDR2 YYDKDF (reference sequence). The CDR3 spans 15 residues. J was trimmed by 4 bases and V by 0 bases; bases with no gene match: 1. The CDR3: CATSRERGGYNEQFF. The CDR3 nucleotides are TGTGCCACCAGCAGAGAGCGGGGGGGATACAATGAGCAGTTCTTC.

The rearrangement links TRBV7-9 to TRBJ1-4; 7 nucleotides align to TRBD1. J lost 5 bases, V lost 3 bases, and 3 bases had no gene match. From germline, CDR1 is SEHNR and CDR2 FQNEAQ (reference sequence). This CDR3 region has 14 residues. The CDR3 reads CASSFLQGNEKLFF. Here the CDR3 DNA reads TGTGCCAGCAGCTTTCTACAGGGGAATGAAAAACTGTTTTTT.